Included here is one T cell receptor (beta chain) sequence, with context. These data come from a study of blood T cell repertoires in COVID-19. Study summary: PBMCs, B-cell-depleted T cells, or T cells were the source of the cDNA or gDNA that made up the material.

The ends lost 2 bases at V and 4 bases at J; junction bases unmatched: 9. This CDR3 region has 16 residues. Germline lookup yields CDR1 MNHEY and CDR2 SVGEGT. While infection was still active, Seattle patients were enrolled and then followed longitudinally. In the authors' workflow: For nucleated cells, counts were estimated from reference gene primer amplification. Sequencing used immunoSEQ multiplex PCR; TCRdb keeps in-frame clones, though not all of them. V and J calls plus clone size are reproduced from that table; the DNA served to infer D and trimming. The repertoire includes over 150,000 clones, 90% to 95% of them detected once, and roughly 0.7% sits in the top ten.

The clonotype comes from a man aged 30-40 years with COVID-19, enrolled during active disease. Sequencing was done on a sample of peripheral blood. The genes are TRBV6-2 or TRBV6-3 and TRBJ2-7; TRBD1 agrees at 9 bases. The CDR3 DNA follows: TGTGCCAGCAGTTACCGGGGCCCGGACAGGGGTTACGAGCAGTACTTC. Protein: CASSYRGPDRGYEQYF.